This TCR beta chain appears in the sequencing data of a study of chemoradiotherapy in HPV16-positive cancers. Study context: Functional T-cell assays on two HPV16-positive patients' cells defined candidate HPV-specific clones and common TCR motifs.

Germline V gives CDR1 LNHNV, CDR2 YYDKDF (reference sequence). The V gene lost 3 bases and the J gene lost 2 bases, with 8 bases spanning the gap. The CDR3 runs to 14 residues. Overall study results and limits: For HPV16-positive patients, expanding HPV-responsive T cells associated with longer recurrence-free survival.

Repertoires were generated with immunoSEQ multiplex PCR, while TCRdb's copy carries only in-frame clones and drops some. The sample has more than 10,000 clones; 70% to 80% are singletons. A remark on this clone: Its antigen is undetermined.

This sample was gathered from a patient who underwent chemoradiotherapy. This chain uses TRBV15 with TRBJ1-3, with D tentatively TRBD1 (5 bases). The sequence derives from a human donor with HPV-associated anogenital cancer. CDR3 sequence: CATSRKGTGNTIYF. Written as DNA, the CDR3 is TGTGCCACCAGCAGGAAGGGGACTGGAAACACCATATATTTT.